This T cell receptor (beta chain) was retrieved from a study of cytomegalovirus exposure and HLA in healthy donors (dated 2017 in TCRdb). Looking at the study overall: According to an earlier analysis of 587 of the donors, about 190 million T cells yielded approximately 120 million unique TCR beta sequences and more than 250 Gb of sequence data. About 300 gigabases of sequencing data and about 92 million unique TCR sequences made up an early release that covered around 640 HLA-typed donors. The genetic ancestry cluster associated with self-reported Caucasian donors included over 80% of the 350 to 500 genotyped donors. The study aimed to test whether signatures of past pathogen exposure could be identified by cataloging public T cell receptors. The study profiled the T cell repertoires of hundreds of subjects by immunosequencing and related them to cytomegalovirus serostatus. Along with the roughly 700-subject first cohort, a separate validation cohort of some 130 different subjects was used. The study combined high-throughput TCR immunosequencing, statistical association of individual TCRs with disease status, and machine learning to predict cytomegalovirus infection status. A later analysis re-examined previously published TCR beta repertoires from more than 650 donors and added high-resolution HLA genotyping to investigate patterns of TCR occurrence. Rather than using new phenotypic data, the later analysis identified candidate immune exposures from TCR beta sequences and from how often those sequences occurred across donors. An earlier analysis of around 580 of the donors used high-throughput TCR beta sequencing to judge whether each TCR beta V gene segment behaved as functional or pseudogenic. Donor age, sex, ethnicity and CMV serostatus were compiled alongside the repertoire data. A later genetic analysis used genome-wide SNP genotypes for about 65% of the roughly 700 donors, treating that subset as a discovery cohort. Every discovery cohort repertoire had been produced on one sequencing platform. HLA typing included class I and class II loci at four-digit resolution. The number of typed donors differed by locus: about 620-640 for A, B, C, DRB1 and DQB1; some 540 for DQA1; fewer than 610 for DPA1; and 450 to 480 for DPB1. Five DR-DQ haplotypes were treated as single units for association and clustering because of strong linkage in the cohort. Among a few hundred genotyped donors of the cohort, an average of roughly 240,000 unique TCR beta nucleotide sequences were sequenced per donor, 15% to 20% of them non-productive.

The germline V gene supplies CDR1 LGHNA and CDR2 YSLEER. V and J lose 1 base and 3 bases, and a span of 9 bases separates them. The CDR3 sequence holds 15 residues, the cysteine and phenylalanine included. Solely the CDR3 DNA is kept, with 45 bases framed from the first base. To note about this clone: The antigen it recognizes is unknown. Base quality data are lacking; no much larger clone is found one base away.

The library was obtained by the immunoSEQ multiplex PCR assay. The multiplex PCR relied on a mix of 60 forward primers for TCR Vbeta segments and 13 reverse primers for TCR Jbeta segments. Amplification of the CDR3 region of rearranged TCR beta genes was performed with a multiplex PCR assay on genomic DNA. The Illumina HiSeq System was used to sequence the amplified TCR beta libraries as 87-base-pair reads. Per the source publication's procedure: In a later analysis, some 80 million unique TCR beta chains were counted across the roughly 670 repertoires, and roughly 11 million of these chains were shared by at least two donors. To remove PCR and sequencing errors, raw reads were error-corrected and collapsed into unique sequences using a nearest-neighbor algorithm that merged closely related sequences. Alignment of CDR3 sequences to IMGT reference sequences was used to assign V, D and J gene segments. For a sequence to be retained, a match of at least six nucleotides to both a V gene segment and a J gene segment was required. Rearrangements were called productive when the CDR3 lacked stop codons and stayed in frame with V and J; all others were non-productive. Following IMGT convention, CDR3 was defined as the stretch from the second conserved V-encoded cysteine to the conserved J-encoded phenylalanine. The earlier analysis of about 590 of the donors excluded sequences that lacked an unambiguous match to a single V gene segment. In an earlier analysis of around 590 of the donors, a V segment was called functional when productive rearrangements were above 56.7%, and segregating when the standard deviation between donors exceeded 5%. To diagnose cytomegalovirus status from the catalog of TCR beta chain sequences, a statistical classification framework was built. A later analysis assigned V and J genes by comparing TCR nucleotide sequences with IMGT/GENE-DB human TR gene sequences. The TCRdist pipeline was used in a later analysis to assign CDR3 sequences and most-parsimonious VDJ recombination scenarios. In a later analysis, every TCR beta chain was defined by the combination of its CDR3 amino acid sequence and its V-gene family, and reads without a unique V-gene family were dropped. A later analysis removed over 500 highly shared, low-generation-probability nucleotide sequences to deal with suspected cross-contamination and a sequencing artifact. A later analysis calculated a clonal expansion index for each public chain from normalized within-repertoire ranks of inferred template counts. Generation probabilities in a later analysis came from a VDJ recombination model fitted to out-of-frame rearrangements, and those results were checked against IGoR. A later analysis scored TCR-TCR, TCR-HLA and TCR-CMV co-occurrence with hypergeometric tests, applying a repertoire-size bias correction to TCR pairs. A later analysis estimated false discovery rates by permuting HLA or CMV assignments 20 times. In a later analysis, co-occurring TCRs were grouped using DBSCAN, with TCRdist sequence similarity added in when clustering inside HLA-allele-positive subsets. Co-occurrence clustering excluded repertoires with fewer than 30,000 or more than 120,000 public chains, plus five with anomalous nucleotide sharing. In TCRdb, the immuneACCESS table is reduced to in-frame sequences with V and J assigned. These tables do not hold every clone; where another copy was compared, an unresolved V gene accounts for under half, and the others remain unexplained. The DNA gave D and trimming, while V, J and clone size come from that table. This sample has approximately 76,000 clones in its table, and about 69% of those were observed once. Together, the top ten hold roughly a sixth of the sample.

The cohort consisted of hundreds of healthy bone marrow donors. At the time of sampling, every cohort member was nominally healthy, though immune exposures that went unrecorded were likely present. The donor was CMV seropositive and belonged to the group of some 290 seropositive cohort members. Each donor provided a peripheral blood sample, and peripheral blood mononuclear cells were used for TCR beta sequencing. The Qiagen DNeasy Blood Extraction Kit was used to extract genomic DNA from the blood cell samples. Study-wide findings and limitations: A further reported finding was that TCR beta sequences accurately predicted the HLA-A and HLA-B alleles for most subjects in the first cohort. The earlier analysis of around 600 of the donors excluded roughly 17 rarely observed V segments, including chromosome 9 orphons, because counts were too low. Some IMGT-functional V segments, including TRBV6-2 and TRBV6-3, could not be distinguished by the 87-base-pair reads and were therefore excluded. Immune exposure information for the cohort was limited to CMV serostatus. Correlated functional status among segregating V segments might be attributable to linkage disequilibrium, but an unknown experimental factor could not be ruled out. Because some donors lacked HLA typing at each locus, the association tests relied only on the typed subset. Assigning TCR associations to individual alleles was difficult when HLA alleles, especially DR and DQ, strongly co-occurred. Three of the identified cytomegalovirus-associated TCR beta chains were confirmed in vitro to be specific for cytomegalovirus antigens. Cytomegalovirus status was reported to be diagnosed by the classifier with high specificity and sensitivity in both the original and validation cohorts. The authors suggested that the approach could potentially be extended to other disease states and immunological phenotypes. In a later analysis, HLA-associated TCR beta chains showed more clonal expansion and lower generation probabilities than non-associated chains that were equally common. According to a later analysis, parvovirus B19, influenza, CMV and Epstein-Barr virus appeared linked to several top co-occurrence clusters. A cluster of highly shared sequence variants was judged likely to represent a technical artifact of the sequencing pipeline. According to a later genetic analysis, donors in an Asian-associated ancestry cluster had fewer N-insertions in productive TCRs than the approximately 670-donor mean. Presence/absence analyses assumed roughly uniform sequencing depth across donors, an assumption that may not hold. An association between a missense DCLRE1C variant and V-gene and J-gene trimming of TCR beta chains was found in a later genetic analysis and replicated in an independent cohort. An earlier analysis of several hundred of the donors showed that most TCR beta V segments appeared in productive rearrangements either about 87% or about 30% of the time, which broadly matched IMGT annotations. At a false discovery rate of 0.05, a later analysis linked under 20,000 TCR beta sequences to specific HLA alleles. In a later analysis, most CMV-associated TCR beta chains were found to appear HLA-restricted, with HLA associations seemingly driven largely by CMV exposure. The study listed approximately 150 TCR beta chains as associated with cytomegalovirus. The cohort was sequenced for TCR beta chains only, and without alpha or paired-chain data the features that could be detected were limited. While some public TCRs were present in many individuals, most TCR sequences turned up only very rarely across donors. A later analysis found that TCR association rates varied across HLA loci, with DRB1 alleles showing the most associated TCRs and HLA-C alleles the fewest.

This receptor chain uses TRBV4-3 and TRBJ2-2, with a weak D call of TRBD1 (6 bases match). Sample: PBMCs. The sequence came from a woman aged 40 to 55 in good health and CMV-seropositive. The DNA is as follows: TGCGCCAGCAGCCAAGCTCCAGGGGACACCGGGGAGCTGTTTTTT. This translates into CASSQAPGDTGELFF.